Listed below are T cell receptor beta chains from one sample, sequenced in a study of neurological immune-mediated disorders. TCRdb recomputed calls from the 5' RACE reads with MiXCR, one row per CDR3 protein. Of 81,000 or so distinct CDR3 sequences in the sample, around 4.6% were seen once. Material: PBMCs. The receptors come from a woman aged 25 to 39 with multiple sclerosis. Each CDR3 is given with its conserved first and last residue. The order of the fields is J gene, D gene, V gene, clone size, CDR3 protein, CDR3 DNA. D genes are given only for firm matches. Not all rows give a size; the values are once, few, many and, for expanded clones, a class.

J gene: TRBJ2-1
D gene: TRBD1
V gene: TRBV5-6
clone size: few
CDR3 protein: CDSSTRQGGRFF
CDR3 DNA: TGTGACAGCAGCACTAGACAGGGGGGGAGATTCTTC

J gene: TRBJ1-3
D gene: TRBD1
V gene: TRBV20-1
clone size: many
CDR3 protein: CSASGQGLTVSGNTIYF
CDR3 DNA: TGCAGTGCTAGTGGACAGGGGCTTACCGTCTCTGGAAACACCATATATTTT

J gene: TRBJ1-6
D gene: TRBD1
V gene: TRBV27
clone size: many
CDR3 protein: CASSLFGGQQNSPLHF
CDR3 DNA: TGTGCCAGCAGTTTATTTGGGGGACAGCAAAATTCACCCCTCCACTTT

J gene: TRBJ1-5
D gene: .
V gene: TRBV5-1
clone size: many
CDR3 protein: CASSLATGSQPQHF
CDR3 DNA: TGCGCCAGCAGCTTGGCCACAGGGAGCCAGCCCCAGCATTTT

J gene: TRBJ1-2
D gene: .
V gene: TRBV20-1
clone size: many
CDR3 protein: CSAEDRSNYGYTF
CDR3 DNA: TGCAGTGCTGAGGACAGATCTAACTATGGCTACACCTTC

J gene: TRBJ2-7
D gene: .
V gene: TRBV12-3/TRBV12-4
clone size: many
CDR3 protein: CASSPTGVPLYEQYF
CDR3 DNA: TGTGCCAGCAGTCCCACCGGGGTTCCCCTCTACGAGCAGTACTTC

J gene: TRBJ2-1
D gene: .
V gene: TRBV28
clone size: .
CDR3 protein: CASSLSLYNEQFF
CDR3 DNA: TGTGCCAGCAGTTTAAGTTTATACAATGAGCAGTTCTTC

J gene: TRBJ1-1
D gene: .
V gene: TRBV20-1
clone size: many
CDR3 protein: CSARADRNGAFF
CDR3 DNA: TGCAGTGCTAGGGCTGACAGGAATGGGGCTTTCTTT

J gene: TRBJ2-2
D gene: TRBD2
V gene: TRBV3-1
clone size: many
CDR3 protein: CASSPGTSGTSGSGELFF
CDR3 DNA: TGTGCCAGCAGCCCCGGGACTAGCGGGACGTCGGGTTCCGGGGAGCTGTTTTTT

J gene: TRBJ1-5
D gene: .
V gene: TRBV7-8
clone size: .
CDR3 protein: CASSQRQSPNQPQHF
CDR3 DNA: TGTGCCAGCAGCCAACGACAGTCCCCCAATCAGCCCCAGCATTTT

J gene: TRBJ2-5
D gene: .
V gene: TRBV20-1
clone size: few
CDR3 protein: CSASYRATRETQYF
CDR3 DNA: TGCAGTGCTAGTTACAGGGCGACGCGGGAGACCCAGTACTTC

J gene: TRBJ1-5
D gene: .
V gene: TRBV7-2
clone size: .
CDR3 protein: CASSQRPGPGEPQHF
CDR3 DNA: TGTGCCAGCAGCCAGAGACCGGGACCTGGAGAGCCCCAGCATTTT

J gene: TRBJ1-1
D gene: .
V gene: TRBV20-1
clone size: few
CDR3 protein: CSDRAKMNTEAFF
CDR3 DNA: TGCAGTGATAGAGCAAAGATGAACACTGAAGCTTTCTTT

J gene: TRBJ2-1
D gene: TRBD2
V gene: TRBV12-3/TRBV12-4
clone size: few
CDR3 protein: CASSPRTSGSWSNEQFF
CDR3 DNA: TGTGCCAGCAGCCCTAGGACTAGCGGGAGCTGGAGCAATGAGCAGTTCTTC

J gene: TRBJ2-5
D gene: .
V gene: TRBV12-3/TRBV12-4
clone size: many
CDR3 protein: CASSLRGLRGQAGTQYF
CDR3 DNA: TGTGCCAGCAGTTTAAGGGGTTTAAGGGGTCAAGCGGGGACCCAGTACTTC

J gene: TRBJ1-6
D gene: TRBD1
V gene: TRBV20-1
clone size: .
CDR3 protein: CSARGTGSHNSPLHF
CDR3 DNA: TGCAGTGCTAGGGGGACAGGGAGCCACAACTCACCCCTCCACTTT

J gene: TRBJ1-5
D gene: .
V gene: TRBV6-1
clone size: many
CDR3 protein: CASSENSGNQPQHF
CDR3 DNA: TGTGCCAGCAGTGAAAACTCGGGCAATCAGCCCCAGCATTTT

J gene: TRBJ1-1
D gene: TRBD1
V gene: TRBV20-1
clone size: .
CDR3 protein: CSAEDRANTEAFF
CDR3 DNA: TGCAGTGCTGAGGACAGGGCGAACACTGAAGCTTTCTTT

J gene: TRBJ2-7
D gene: .
V gene: TRBV12-5
clone size: many
CDR3 protein: CASGLGDEQYF
CDR3 DNA: TGTGCTAGTGGTTTGGGGGACGAGCAGTACTTC

J gene: TRBJ2-1
D gene: .
V gene: TRBV5-1
clone size: many
CDR3 protein: CASSFSDNEQFF
CDR3 DNA: TGCGCCAGCAGCTTCAGTGACAATGAGCAGTTCTTC

J gene: TRBJ2-1
D gene: .
V gene: TRBV20-1
clone size: many
CDR3 protein: CSAWTNSYNEQFF
CDR3 DNA: TGCAGTGCTTGGACTAACTCCTACAATGAGCAGTTCTTC

J gene: TRBJ2-2
D gene: TRBD1
V gene: TRBV5-5
clone size: many
CDR3 protein: CASSPDLGQGAGELFF
CDR3 DNA: TGTGCCAGCAGCCCCGACCTGGGACAGGGGGCGGGTGAGCTGTTTTTT

J gene: TRBJ2-7
D gene: TRBD2
V gene: TRBV12-3/TRBV12-4
clone size: many
CDR3 protein: CASTTSGRLSYEQYF
CDR3 DNA: TGTGCCAGCACCACCAGCGGGAGGTTGTCCTACGAGCAGTACTTC

J gene: TRBJ2-5
D gene: .
V gene: TRBV6-1
clone size: many
CDR3 protein: CASSGQFYETQYF
CDR3 DNA: TGTGCCAGCAGTGGTCAGTTTTATGAGACCCAGTACTTC

J gene: TRBJ2-1
D gene: TRBD2
V gene: TRBV7-2
clone size: many
CDR3 protein: CASGPSGRALDEQFF
CDR3 DNA: TGTGCCAGCGGGCCTAGCGGGAGGGCCCTAGATGAGCAGTTCTTC

J gene: TRBJ2-5
D gene: .
V gene: TRBV20-1
clone size: many
CDR3 protein: CSASRGIQETQYF
CDR3 DNA: TGCAGTGCCTCAAGGGGGATCCAAGAGACCCAGTACTTC

J gene: TRBJ1-2
D gene: .
V gene: TRBV20-1
clone size: .
CDR3 protein: CSAPRTNYGYTF
CDR3 DNA: TGCAGTGCTCCAAGGACTAACTATGGCTACACCTTC

J gene: TRBJ2-5
D gene: .
V gene: TRBV5-1
clone size: many
CDR3 protein: CASSLDLGAVETQYF
CDR3 DNA: TGCGCCAGCAGCTTGGATCTGGGGGCAGTGGAGACCCAGTACTTC

J gene: TRBJ1-1
D gene: TRBD1
V gene: TRBV5-1
clone size: many
CDR3 protein: CASSLAGGQGARVAEAFF
CDR3 DNA: TGCGCCAGCAGCTTGGCGGGGGGCCAGGGGGCGCGGGTCGCTGAAGCTTTCTTT